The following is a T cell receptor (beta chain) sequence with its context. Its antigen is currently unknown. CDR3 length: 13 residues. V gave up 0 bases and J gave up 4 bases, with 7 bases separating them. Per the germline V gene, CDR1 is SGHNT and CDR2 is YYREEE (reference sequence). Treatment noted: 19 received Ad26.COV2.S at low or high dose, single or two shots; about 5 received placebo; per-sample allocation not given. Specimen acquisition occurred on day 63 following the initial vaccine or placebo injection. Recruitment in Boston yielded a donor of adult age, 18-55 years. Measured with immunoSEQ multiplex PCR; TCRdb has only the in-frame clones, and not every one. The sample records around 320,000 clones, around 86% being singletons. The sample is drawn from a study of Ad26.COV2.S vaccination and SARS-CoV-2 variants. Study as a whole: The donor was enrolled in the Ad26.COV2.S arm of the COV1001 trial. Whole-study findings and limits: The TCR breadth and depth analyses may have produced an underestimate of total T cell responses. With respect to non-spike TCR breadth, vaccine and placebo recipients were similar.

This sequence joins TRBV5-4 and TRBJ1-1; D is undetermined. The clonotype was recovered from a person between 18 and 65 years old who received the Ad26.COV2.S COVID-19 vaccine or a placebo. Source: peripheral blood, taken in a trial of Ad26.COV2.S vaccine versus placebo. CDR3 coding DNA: TGTGCCAGCAGCTTGGTGGGGTCCACTGAAGCTTTCTTT. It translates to CASSLVGSTEAFF.